This T cell receptor beta chain was identified during a study of shared clonotypes between healthy human individuals. Germline values: CDR1 SGHAT, CDR2 FQNNGV. The CDR3 is made up of 12 amino acids. V lost 5 bases and J 6 bases, leaving 10 bases between the germline ends. Turning to this clone: Its antigen is unknown.

Running of the assay took place at deep level. Under the authors' procedure: Filtering differed for immunoSEQ, which gave only junction sequences without quality scores. Assay: immunoSEQ multiplex PCR; the TCRdb copy retains only in-frame clones and omits some. That table supplies the V and J calls and clone size; D and trimming were determined from the DNA. The sample yields some 2,000,000 clones, approximately 94% seen once. Study outcomes and limitations: Larger estimated richness was generally seen in naive subsets than in memory subsets.

This chain connects TRBV11-2 to TRBJ1-1, with D perhaps matching TRBD1 (6 bases). This receptor was taken from a man aged 18 to 29 in good health. Material for sequencing was naive CD4+ T cells sorted from blood. Noted subset: CD45RA+ positively selected. The CDR3 nucleotides read TGTGCCAGCAGCACAGGGTCTCCTGAAGCTTTCTTT. Residues: CASSTGSPEAFF.